This T cell receptor beta chain was recorded in a study of human T cells and chemical hapten exposure (dated by TCRdb to about 2021). For the wider study: Libraries were pooled for sequencing, and variation in per-sample TCR yields was attributed mainly to small differences in library volumes within the pool. Peripheral blood TCR repertoire changes were tracked in vivo in alopecia patients during primary and secondary sensitization to the hapten diphenylcyclopropenone (DPC). Each blood RNA sample was used to sequence both TCR alpha and TCR beta chains.

Unfractionated whole blood was collected in Tempus Blood RNA tubes, and total RNA was extracted from that blood. Four or five healthy volunteers were used as TCR sequencing controls and were bled at day 0, 2 weeks and 6 weeks. The library came from 5' RACE. The reads were generated on an Illumina MiSeq. During library preparation, unique molecular identifiers were attached to individual cDNA molecules so that TCRs could be counted quantitatively and reproducibly. Processing in the source paper ran as follows. The median number of TCRs per sample was around 96,000, ranging from about 20,000 to 700,000. The Decombinator software suite was used to annotate the V, J and CDR3 of the TCR reads. For PS versus PT1 abundance plots, all samples were subsampled to the same number of TCRs (28,000). TCRs were defined as expanded if absent before sensitization and observed at least eight times at the 2-week time point. TCRdb's own reprocessing of the public reads used fastp at Q25 and MiXCR and kept productive beta chains. Rows are combined by CDR3 protein, so each entry shows the most common genes and DNA. The V and J calls were determined by TCRdb, not by the authors. Here the sample has around 140,000 distinct CDR3 sequences; around 4.1% occur a single time. In total, the top ten clones hold under 1.5% of the sample.

Findings and caveats that apply to the study as a whole: Repeated subsampling changed both the strength of the expansion versus patch-test correlation and the threshold at which that correlation became significant. DPC sensitization did not change how many TCRs were above 1 in 1000 frequency, and no evidence was found of alterations in global repertoire structure.

This clonotype was detected many times. It has no known antigen specificity. Base quality data are lacking; no much larger clone is found one base away. The germline V gene yields SGHRS for CDR1 and YFSETQ for CDR2. The CDR3 sequence holds 12 residues, the cysteine and phenylalanine included. The DNA shown is the 36-base CDR3, in frame from base 1. V is cut by 2 bases and J by 4 bases, and the space between the germline ends is 6 bases. The TCR comes from a female donor in good health. The chain joins TRBV5-1 to TRBJ1-2; perhaps TRBD1 is the D gene, with 5 bases matching. The sequence in DNA is TGCGCCAGCAGCTTAGGGACCTATGGCTACACCTTC. Its translation reads: CASSLGTYGYTF.